These 15 T cell receptor beta chains share one sample of origin, sequenced in a study of blood T cell repertoires in COVID-19. The table came from immunoSEQ multiplex PCR; TCRdb's copy has only in-frame clones and leaves some out. The profile shows approximately 200,000 clones, 85% to 90% of them singletons. The source material was PBMCs or T cells enriched from blood (not recorded which). Source of these receptors: a woman aged 18 to 35 in a cohort exposed to, infected with or recovered from COVID-19 (not recorded which).

Here the CDR3 reads CASSLGGQGYGYTF. The CDR3, as DNA: TGTGCCAGCAGCTTAGGGGGGCAGGGTTATGGCTACACCTTC. The rearrangement links TRBV11-2 to TRBJ1-2; possible D gene TRBD1, 6 bases. Germline CDR1 and CDR2: SGHAT and FQNNGV. V lost 1 base and J 5 bases, leaving 11 bases between the germline ends. This CDR3 contains 14 residues. Full variable domain (outside the CDR3, taken from reference TRBV11-2 and TRBJ1-2): EAGVAQSPRYKIIEKRQSVAFWCNPISGHATLYWYQQILGQGPKLLIQFQNNGVVDDSQLPKDRFSAERLKGVDSTLKIQPAKLEDSAVYLCASSLGGQGYGYTFGSGTRLTVV.

The J gene is TRBJ1-2, the V gene TRBV7-2; possibly TRBD1 for D (5 bases). The CDR3 totals 15 residues. V gave up 3 bases and J gave up 4 bases, with 15 bases separating them. Germline CDR1 SGHTA, CDR2 FQGNSA. CDR3 in DNA: TGTGCCAGCAGCTTTACCGGGGGAGATATCTATGGCTACACCTTC. This sequence encodes CASSFTGGDIYGYTF.

The chain recombines TRBV6-5 with TRBJ1-2; 11 bases fit TRBD1. Germline loops: CDR1 MNHEY, CDR2 SVGAGI. Germline trimming cut 8 bases from V and 4 bases from J; bases unmatched to any gene: 3. This CDR3 has 13 residues. CDR3 sequence: CASGTGGRYGYTF. The CDR3 coding sequence is TGTGCCAGCGGGACAGGGGGACGCTATGGCTACACCTTC.

CDR3 bases: TGCGCCAGCAGCTTGCAGCCGACTGATGAGCAGTTCTTC. It encodes CASSLQPTDEQFF. V usage is TRBV5-1 and J usage is TRBJ2-1; D not certain. The CDR3 runs to 13 residues. V gave up 1 base and J gave up 8 bases, with 10 bases separating them. Per germline, CDR1 SGHRS and CDR2 YFSETQ. Using reference TRBV5-1 and TRBJ2-1 for the parts outside the CDR3, the full variable domain is KAGVTQTPRYLIKTRGQQVTLSCSPISGHRSVSWYQQTPGQGLQFLFEYFSETQRNKGNFPGRFSGRQFSNSRSEMNVSTLELGDSALYLCASSLQPTDEQFFGPGTRLTVL.

The gene calls are TRBV3-1 (or the pseudogene TRBV3-2) and TRBJ1-3; D is possibly TRBD1 (6 bases). The V end lost 2 bases, the J end lost 7 bases, and 18 bases lay between the germline ends. The CDR3 consists of 16 residues. Germline V lookup: CDR1 LGHDT, CDR2 YNNKEL (reference sequence). DNA of the CDR3: TGTGCCAGCAGCCAAAGAACAACAGGGTTCGGTAACACCATATATTTT. Translating it yields CASSQRTTGFGNTIYF.

The V call is TRBV9, the J call TRBJ2-1, with a weak D call TRBD2 (6 bases). Germline-derived CDR1 and CDR2 are SGDLS and YYNGEE. The CDR3 loop spans 12 amino acids. The V end was cut by 0 bases, the J end by 16 bases, with 14 bases between. The CDR3 loop reads CASSVGEDKPFF. The CDR3 coding sequence is TGTGCCAGCAGCGTAGGGGAGGACAAACCATTCTTC.

This CDR3 is CASSLAGGESYNSPLHF. The CDR3 region has the DNA TGTGCCAGCAGCTTAGCAGGGGGCGAATCCTATAATTCACCCCTCCACTTT. The chain uses TRBV7-9 and TRBJ1-6, with TRBD1 matching 7 bases. Germline CDR1 and CDR2: SEHNR and FQNEAQ (reference sequence). The J segment lost 1 base and the V segment lost 0 bases, leaving 3 bases of the junction unmatched. The CDR3 is 17 amino acids.

This clone is a singleton in its sample. This sample includes further DNA sequences coding for the same CDR3. This chain connects TRBV7-2 to TRBJ1-2; maybe TRBD1 (5 bases). V dropped 1 base and J dropped 1 base, with 7 bases sitting between them. The CDR3 spans 14 residues. The germline V gene has CDR1 SGHTA and CDR2 FQGNSA. In DNA, the CDR3 is TGTGCCAGCAGCTTAGGGGGCGATAACTATGGCTACACCTTC. This translates into CASSLGGDNYGYTF.

This clone was picked up a small number of times. V and J are TRBV4-2 and TRBJ1-5, with D unclear. The CDR3 is 14 amino acids. The V end was cut by 0 bases, the J end by 3 bases, with 6 bases between. CDR1 is LGHNA and CDR2 is YNFKEQ in the germline V gene. The CDR3 sequence is CASSQEQFNQPQHF. CDR3 DNA sequence: TGTGCCAGCAGCCAAGAACAGTTCAATCAGCCCCAGCATTTT.

The chain couples TRBV7-9 to TRBJ1-2; D not resolved. The CDR3 totals 16 residues. Trimming shortened V by 1 base and J by 4 bases, and 16 bases separated the two germline ends. Germline CDR1 is SEHNR and CDR2 is FQNEAQ (reference sequence). The CDR3 here is CASSLGGVRNGYGYTF. The CDR3 DNA sequence: TGTGCCAGCAGCTTAGGGGGAGTCCGGAACGGCTATGGCTACACCTTC.

The chain employs TRBV3-1 (or the pseudogene TRBV3-2) and TRBJ2-3; D may be TRBD2 (6 bases). Trimming cost V 0 bases and J 6 bases, with 10 bases left between them. The germline V gene has CDR1 LGHDT and CDR2 YNNKEL (reference sequence). The CDR3 loop spans 14 amino acids. CDR3 protein: CASSQDFGGDTQYF. Here the CDR3 DNA reads TGTGCCAGCAGCCAAGATTTCGGGGGTGATACGCAGTATTTT.

The chain combines TRBV18 with TRBJ1-2; D is undetermined. Germline CDR1 is KGHSH and CDR2 is LQKENI. V dropped 1 base and J dropped 6 bases, with 15 bases sitting between them. CDR3 length: 15 amino acids. In DNA form, the CDR3 reads TGTGCCAGCTCACCACACCCCCGGGTCTTCCATGGCTACACCTTC. Translated: CASSPHPRVFHGYTF.

This chain uses TRBV11-2 with TRBJ1-5; D gene uncertain. Trimming removed 3 bases at V and 2 bases at J, with 5 bases between. Germline lookup yields CDR1 SGHAT and CDR2 FQNNGV. The CDR3 extends over 13 amino acids. The DNA of the CDR3 is TGTGCCAGCAGCTTGCAGGGCAATCAGCCCCAGCATTTT. The encoded protein is CASSLQGNQPQHF.

The V gene is TRBV13, the J gene TRBJ2-3; D not resolved. Trimming shortened V by 2 bases and J by 8 bases, and 5 bases separated the two germline ends. The germline V gene encodes CDR1 PRHDT and CDR2 FYEKMQ (reference sequence). The CDR3 length is 11 residues. The CDR3 sequence is CASSLSGTQYF. Here the CDR3 DNA reads TGTGCCAGCAGCTTATCCGGTACGCAGTATTTT.

The chain links TRBV28 to TRBJ1-4, with 11 bases lining up with TRBD1. V shed 5 bases and J 6 bases; nucleotides not matched to a gene: 5. The germline CDR1 and CDR2 sequences are MDHEN and SYDVKM. This CDR3 has 15 residues. This CDR3 is CASSGQGAQYEKLFF. The CDR3 DNA reads TGTGCCAGCAGTGGACAGGGGGCGCAGTATGAAAAACTGTTTTTT.